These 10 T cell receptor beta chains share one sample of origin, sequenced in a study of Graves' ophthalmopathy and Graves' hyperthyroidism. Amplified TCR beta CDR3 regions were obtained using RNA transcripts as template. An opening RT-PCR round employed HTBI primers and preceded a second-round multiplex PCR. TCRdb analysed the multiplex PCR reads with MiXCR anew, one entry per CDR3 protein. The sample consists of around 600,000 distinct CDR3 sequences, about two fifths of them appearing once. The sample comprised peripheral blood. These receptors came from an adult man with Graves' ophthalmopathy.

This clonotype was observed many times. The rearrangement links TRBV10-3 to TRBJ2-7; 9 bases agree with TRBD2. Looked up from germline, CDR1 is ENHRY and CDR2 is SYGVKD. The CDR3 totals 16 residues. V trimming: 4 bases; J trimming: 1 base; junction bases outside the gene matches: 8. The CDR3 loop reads CAISGGSGRGSYEQYF. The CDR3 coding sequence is TGTGCCATCAGTGGGGGTAGCGGGAGAGGGTCCTACGAGCAGTACTTC.

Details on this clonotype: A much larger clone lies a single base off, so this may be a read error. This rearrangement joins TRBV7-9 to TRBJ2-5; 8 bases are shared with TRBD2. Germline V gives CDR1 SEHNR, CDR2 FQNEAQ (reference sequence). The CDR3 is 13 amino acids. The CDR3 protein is CVSSTGTGGPQYF. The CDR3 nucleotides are TGTGTCAGCAGCACTGGGACGGGGGGGCCCCAGTACTTC.

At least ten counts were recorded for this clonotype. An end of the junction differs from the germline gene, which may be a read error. CDR3 loop: CASSYGTVHCF. CDR3 bases: TGTGCCAGCAGTTACGGAACAGTCCACTGCTTC. This rearrangement joins TRBV6-6 to TRBJ2-5; D is uncertain. Germline lookup yields CDR1 MNHNY and CDR2 SVGAGI (reference sequence). This CDR3 region has 11 residues.

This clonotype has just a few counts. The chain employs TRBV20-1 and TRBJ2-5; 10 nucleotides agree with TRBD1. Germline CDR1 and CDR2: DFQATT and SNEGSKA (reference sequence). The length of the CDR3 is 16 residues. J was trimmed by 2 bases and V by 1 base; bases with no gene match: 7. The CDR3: CSARAGQGREQETQYF. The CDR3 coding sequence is TGCAGTGCTAGAGCGGGACAGGGGAGGGAACAAGAGACCCAGTACTTC.

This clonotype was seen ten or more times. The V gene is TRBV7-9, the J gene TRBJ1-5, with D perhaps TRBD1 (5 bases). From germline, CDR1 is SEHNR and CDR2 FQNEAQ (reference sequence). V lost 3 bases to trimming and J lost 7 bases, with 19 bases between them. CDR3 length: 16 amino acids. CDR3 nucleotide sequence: TGTGCCAGCAGCTTGGGAAACTCAGGGAGGCGCCAGCCCCAGCATTTT. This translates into CASSLGNSGRRQPQHF.

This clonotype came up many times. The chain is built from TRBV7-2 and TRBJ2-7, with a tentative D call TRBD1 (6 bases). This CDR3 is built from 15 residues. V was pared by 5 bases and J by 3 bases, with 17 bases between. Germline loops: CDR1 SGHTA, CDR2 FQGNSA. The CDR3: CASSTGQPSFYEQYF. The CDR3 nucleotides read TGTGCCAGCAGCACTGGACAGCCTTCCTTCTACGAGCAGTACTTC.

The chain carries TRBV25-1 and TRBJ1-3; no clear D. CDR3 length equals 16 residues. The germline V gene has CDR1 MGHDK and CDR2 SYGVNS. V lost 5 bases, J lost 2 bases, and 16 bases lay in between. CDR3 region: CASSLGPGRAGNTIYF. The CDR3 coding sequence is TGTGCCAGCAGTTTAGGCCCCGGACGGGCTGGAAACACCATATATTTT.

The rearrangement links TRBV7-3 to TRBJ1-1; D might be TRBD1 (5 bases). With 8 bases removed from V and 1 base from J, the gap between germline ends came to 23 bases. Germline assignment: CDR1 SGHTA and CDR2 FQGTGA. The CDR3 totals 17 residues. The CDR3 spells CASSQSRNGHPNTEAFF. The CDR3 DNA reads TGTGCCAGCTCACAGAGCCGAAACGGACATCCGAACACTGAAGCTTTCTTT.

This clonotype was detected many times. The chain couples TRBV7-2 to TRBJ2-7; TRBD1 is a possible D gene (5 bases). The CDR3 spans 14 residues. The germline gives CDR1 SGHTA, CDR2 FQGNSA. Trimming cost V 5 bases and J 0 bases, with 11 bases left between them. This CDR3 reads CASSPQGVSYEQYF. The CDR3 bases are TGTGCCAGCAGCCCTCAAGGGGTCTCCTACGAGCAGTACTTC.

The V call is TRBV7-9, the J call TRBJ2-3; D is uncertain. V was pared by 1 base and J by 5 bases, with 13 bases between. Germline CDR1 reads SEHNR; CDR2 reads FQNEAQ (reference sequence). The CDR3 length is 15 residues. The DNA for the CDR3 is TGTGCCAGCAGCTTAGGCCAGCCGTCCCGAGATACGCAGTATTTT. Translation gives CASSLGQPSRDTQYF.